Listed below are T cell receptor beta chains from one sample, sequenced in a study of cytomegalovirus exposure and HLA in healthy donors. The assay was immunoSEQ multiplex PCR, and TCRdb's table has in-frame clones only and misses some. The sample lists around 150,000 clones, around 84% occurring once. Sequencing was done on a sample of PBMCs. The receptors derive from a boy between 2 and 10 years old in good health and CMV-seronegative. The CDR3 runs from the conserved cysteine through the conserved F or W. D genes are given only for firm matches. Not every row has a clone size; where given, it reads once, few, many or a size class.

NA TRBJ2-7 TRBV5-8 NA CASRSFYEQYF TGTGCCAGCAGATCTTTTTACGAGCAGTACTTC
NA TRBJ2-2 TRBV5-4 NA CASSLVTTDIMNTGELFF TGTGCCAGCAGCCTGGTGACTACCGATATTATGAACACCGGGGAGCTGTTTTTT
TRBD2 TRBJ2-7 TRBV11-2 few CASRIAGGTYEQYF TGTGCCAGCAGGATAGCGGGGGGTACCTACGAGCAGTACTTC
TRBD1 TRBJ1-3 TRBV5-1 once CASSEDRGRLGNTIYF TGCGCCAGCAGCGAGGACAGGGGGCGGCTTGGAAACACCATATATTTT
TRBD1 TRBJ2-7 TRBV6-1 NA CASSKTGFAYEQYF TGTGCCAGCAGCAAGACAGGGTTCGCCTACGAGCAGTACTTC
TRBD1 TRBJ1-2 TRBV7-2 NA CASSSYWTGENGYTF TGTGCCAGCAGCTCTTATTGGACAGGGGAGAATGGCTACACCTTC
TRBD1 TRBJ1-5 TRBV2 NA CASRPQGTAGSSNQPQHF TGTGCCAGCAGACCACAGGGGACAGCGGGTTCTAGCAATCAGCCCCAGCATTTT
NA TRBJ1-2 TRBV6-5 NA CASSNLGRDYGYTF TGTGCCAGCAGCAATCTGGGGAGGGACTATGGCTACACCTTC
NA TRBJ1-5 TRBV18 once CASSPGRVENQPQHF TGTGCCAGCTCACCCGGGAGGGTAGAGAATCAGCCCCAGCATTTT
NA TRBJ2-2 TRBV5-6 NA CASSLFSLNTGELFF TGTGCCAGCAGCTTGTTTTCCCTGAACACCGGGGAGCTGTTTTTT
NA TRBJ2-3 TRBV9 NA CASSVRGGTSTDTQYF TGTGCCAGCAGCGTACGAGGCGGGACCAGCACAGATACGCAGTATTTT
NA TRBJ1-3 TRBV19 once CASGGGLSGNTIYF TGTGCCAGTGGGGGGGGGCTATCTGGAAACACCATATATTTT
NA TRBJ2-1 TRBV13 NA CASSPTGGSSYNEQFF TGTGCCAGCAGCCCGACGGGTGGCTCCTCCTACAATGAGCAGTTCTTC